Sequencing of this TCR beta chain was carried out in a study of cytomegalovirus exposure and HLA in healthy donors. Study-level findings and limits: Later genetic work tied a missense DCLRE1C variant to beta-chain V and J trimming. Earlier analysis found most TCR beta V segments productive about 90% or about 30% of the time.

Remarks on this clone: Its antigen is not known.

Germline CDR1 reads GTSNPN; CDR2 reads SVGIG (reference sequence). CDR3 length: 12 amino acids. V was clipped by 2 bases and J by 2 bases, with 6 bases between them. A multiplex PCR was run with 60 Vbeta primers and 13 Jbeta primers. Profiling relied on immunoSEQ multiplex PCR, and the TCRdb table lists in-frame clones only, not all of them. The sample carries 150,000 to 200,000 clones, roughly 80% recorded once. This chain joins TRBV30 and TRBJ2-5; D call uncertain. This TCR was sampled from a woman aged 18-35 years in good health and CMV-seropositive. The sample consisted of PBMCs. For the CDR3, the DNA is TGTGCCTGGAGTCGGGTACAAGAGACCCAGTACTTC. Its protein is CAWSRVQETQYF. The whole variable domain, filled in from reference TRBV30 and TRBJ2-5, reads SQTIHQWPATLVQPVGSPLSLECTVEGTSNPNLYWYRQAAGRGLQLLFYSVGIGQISSEVPQNLSASRPQDRQFILSSKKLLLSDSGFYLCAWSRVQETQYFGPGTRLLVL.